This TCR beta chain appears in the sequencing data of a study of response to subunit inactivated influenza vaccine. J gave up 5 bases and V 5 bases, and 6 bases lay outside the gene matches. The CDR3 has 14 residues. Germline V gives CDR1 DFQATT, CDR2 SNEGSKA (reference sequence). For this clonotype: The antigen remains unidentified.

Points from the study as a whole: After each seasonal influenza vaccination, few new T cells are recruited, the authors suggested.

TCRdb re-called the RT-PCR reads with MiXCR, one entry per CDR3 protein. Of 450,000 to 550,000 distinct CDR3 sequences in the sample, less than 30% were seen once. V is TRBV20-1 and J is TRBJ2-2, with TRBD1 identical over 9 bases. Sequencing was performed on CD4+ T cells sorted from PBMCs, taken about 5 days after vaccination. The sequence came from a man aged 50 to 60 who received an inactivated influenza vaccine. The CDR3 protein is CSAPGQGGTGELFF. Here the CDR3 DNA reads TGCAGTGCTCCGGGACAGGGTGGAACCGGGGAGCTGTTTTTT.